The 32 T cell receptor beta chains below come from one sample, sequenced in a study of T cell repertoires and Cas9 in healthy adults. Method: immunoSEQ multiplex PCR; TCRdb's copy keeps in-frame clones and lacks some. This sample has tens of thousands of clones; more than 90% occur once, and the top ten carry roughly 0.7%. Sequencing was performed on CD4+ effector T cells (CD127+, CD25-, CD137-, CD154-) from PBMCs; culture status not recorded. The receptors stem from a human donor in good health.

The rearrangement links TRBV7-9 to TRBJ2-3, with 8 bases aligning to TRBD1. The ends lost 5 bases at V and 2 bases at J; junction bases unmatched: 9. There are 16 residues in the CDR3. CDR1 and CDR2 from the germline V gene are SEHNR and FQNEAQ (reference sequence). For the CDR3, the DNA is TGTGCCAGCAGCAAGGACAGGGCACTACTCACAGATACGCAGTATTTT. This encodes CASSKDRALLTDTQYF.

The rearrangement links TRBV9 to TRBJ2-3, with a tentative D call TRBD2 (6 bases). Germline CDR1 SGDLS, CDR2 YYNGEE. The CDR3 totals 16 residues. V lost 0 bases, J lost 1 base, and 12 bases lay in between. CDR3 coding DNA: TGTGCCAGCAGCGTAGGTACCGGGGGAGGCACAGATACGCAGTATTTT. Amino acid sequence: CASSVGTGGGTDTQYF.

This rearrangement joins TRBV6-1 to TRBJ1-2; possible D gene TRBD1, 5 bases. Trimming pared 6 bases from V and 4 bases from J, leaving 15 bases between. This CDR3 has 14 amino acids. Germline CDR1 MNHNS, CDR2 SASEGT. CDR3 amino acids: CASSSQFGGYGYTF. For the CDR3, the DNA is TGTGCCAGCAGCAGTCAATTTGGGGGCTATGGCTACACCTTC.

CDR3 bases: TGTGCCAGCAGCTTCGACCAGACGGATAGAGCACCCCTCCACTTT. This encodes CASSFDQTDRAPLHF. This chain uses TRBV2 with TRBJ1-6, with no clear D. Deletions cut 6 bases from V and 11 bases from J, with 20 bases between. The CDR3 totals 15 residues. Germline CDR1 is SNHLY and CDR2 is FYNNEI.

V is TRBV7-9 and J is TRBJ2-5; weak D call: TRBD2 (7 bases). The J call may be faulty, since TRBJ2-7 better matches the DNA end. There are 16 residues in the CDR3. Germline-derived CDR1 and CDR2 are SEHNR and FQNEAQ (reference sequence). Here the CDR3 DNA reads TGTGCCAGCAGCTTAGTAGAACGGGGGGCACCCTACGAGCAGTACTTC. Encoded protein: CASSLVERGAPYEQYF.

This sequence joins TRBV29-1 and TRBJ2-7, with a weak D call TRBD1 (6 bases). V dropped 6 bases and J dropped 0 bases, with 12 bases sitting between them. Germline V lookup: CDR1 SQVTM, CDR2 ANQGSEA. This CDR3 has 13 amino acids. Written as DNA, the CDR3 is TGCAGCGTGCCCAAACAGGGCTCCTACGAGCAGTACTTC. This gives the protein CSVPKQGSYEQYF.

The V and J genes are TRBV7-9 and TRBJ2-2; D possibly matches TRBD1 or TRBD2 (5 bases each). The CDR3 sequence is 14 residues long. V lost 1 base and J lost 4, with 7 bases in between. Germline CDR1 SEHNR, CDR2 FQNEAQ (reference sequence). The CDR3 loop is CASSLERGTGELFF. DNA for the CDR3: TGTGCCAGCAGCTTAGAGAGGGGCACCGGGGAGCTGTTTTTT.

The chain employs TRBV10-2 and TRBJ2-7; no reliable D call. From germline, CDR1 is WSHSY and CDR2 SAAADI. Trimming removed 6 bases from V and 0 bases from J, with 9 bases in between. The length of the CDR3 is 13 residues. The CDR3 protein is CASRALNSYEQYF. The CDR3 nucleotides are TGCGCCAGCAGAGCCCTAAACTCCTACGAGCAGTACTTC.

The chain carries TRBV19 and TRBJ1-2; D ambiguous. V was pared by 7 bases and J by 4 bases, with 7 bases between. The CDR3 spans 11 residues. The germline V gene encodes CDR1 LNHDA and CDR2 SQIVND (reference sequence). As DNA, the CDR3 is TGTGCCAGTAAAGCAAGCTATGGCTACACCTTC. Translating gives CASKASYGYTF.

This clone was picked up one time. This rearrangement joins TRBV18 to TRBJ1-2, with TRBD1 matching 11 bases. This CDR3 is 16 amino acids long. The germline V gene encodes CDR1 KGHSH and CDR2 LQKENI. After removal of 3 bases from V and 8 bases from J, the junction contained 11 bases not matched to a gene. This CDR3 is CASSPQRDRGIEGYTF. In DNA form, the CDR3 reads TGTGCCAGCTCACCCCAGAGGGACAGGGGGATAGAAGGCTACACCTTC.

This clone was seen only once. This chain uses TRBV25-1 with TRBJ2-3; D possibly corresponds to TRBD2 (7 bases). Looked up from germline, CDR1 is MGHDK and CDR2 is SYGVNS. CDR3 length equals 17 residues. The germline V and J ends were trimmed by 4 bases and 8 bases, with 25 bases remaining between them. The DNA for the CDR3 is TGTGCCAGCAGTGCCCCGGCGAGGCGGGGGCCATTGGGTACGCAGTATTTT. Its translation: CASSAPARRGPLGTQYF.

The genes are TRBV19 and TRBJ2-3; D is perhaps TRBD1 (5 bases). The CDR3 is made up of 13 amino acids. Germline V lookup: CDR1 LNHDA, CDR2 SQIVND (reference sequence). Trimming left V 5 bases short and J 3 bases short, with 9 bases between. CDR3 DNA sequence: TGTGCCAGTAGTGCTCCAGGGACAGATACGCAGTATTTT. As protein: CASSAPGTDTQYF.

The chain recombines TRBV18 with TRBJ1-5; D is ambiguous. Germline V gene sequence: CDR1 KGHSH, CDR2 LQKENI. Between the trimmed V and J ends, which lost 3 bases and 4 bases, there was a span of 16 bases. This CDR3 spans 16 amino acids. Written as DNA, the CDR3 is TGTGCCAGCTCACCCCGGGCCCTTGGTGGGAATCAGCCCCAGCATTTT. It yields the protein CASSPRALGGNQPQHF.

The chain joins TRBV7-9 to TRBJ2-5; TRBD2 matches 8 bases. Germline assignment: CDR1 SEHNR and CDR2 FQNEAQ (reference sequence). The CDR3 has 14 amino acids. Germline trimming cut 5 bases from V and 5 bases from J; bases unmatched to any gene: 7. The DNA of the CDR3 is TGTGCCAGCAGCCTGACTAGCGCCGGGGAGACCCAGTACTTC. Protein sequence: CASSLTSAGETQYF. The variable domain in full, with the rest retrieved from reference TRBV7-9 and TRBJ2-5, is DTGVSQNPRHKITKRGQNVTFRCDPISEHNRLYWYRQTLGQGPEFLTYFQNEAQLEKSRLLSDRFSAERPKGSFSTLEIQRTEQGDSAMYLCASSLTSAGETQYFGPGTRLLVL.

The chain combines TRBV20-1 with TRBJ1-4; no reliable D call. Trimming took off 2 bases at V and 7 bases at J, with 5 bases between the two ends. CDR3 length: 11 amino acids. Per germline, CDR1 DFQATT and CDR2 SNEGSKA (reference sequence). In DNA form, the CDR3 reads TGCAGTGCTAGATTGGGTGAAAAACTGTTTTTT. Its translation: CSARLGEKLFF.

This clone came up once. DNA of the CDR3: TGTGCCAGCAGGTCGATCGGGGGTAGAACCGGGGAGCTGTTTTTT. Its translation is CASRSIGGRTGELFF. The genes are TRBV11-2 and TRBJ2-2, with a possible D match to TRBD2 (6 bases). Germline values: CDR1 SGHAT, CDR2 FQNNGV. Between the trimmed V and J ends, which lost 6 bases and 5 bases, there was a span of 16 bases. The CDR3 contains 15 residues.

This rearrangement joins TRBV5-1 to TRBJ1-6, with D maybe TRBD1 (5 bases). Germline V CDR1 and CDR2: SGHRS, YFSETQ. CDR3 length equals 14 residues. The ends were cut back, 0 bases at V and 8 bases at J, with 9 bases in the middle. CDR3: CASSLGPRDSPLHF. The CDR3 nucleotides are TGCGCCAGCAGCTTGGGGCCCAGGGATTCACCCCTCCACTTT.

The V and J genes are TRBV11-2 and TRBJ1-2; 12 bases match TRBD1. The CDR3 contains 18 residues. Germline V gene data show CDR1 as SGHAT and CDR2 as FQNNGV. The ends lost 3 bases at V and 4 bases at J; junction bases unmatched: 12. The CDR3 nucleotides read TGTGCCAGCAGCTTCGCCGGGACAGGGGGCGGATACCTCTATGGCTACACCTTC. It encodes CASSFAGTGGGYLYGYTF.

The CDR3 loop is CASSRSGDNSPLHF. CDR3 DNA: TGCGCCAGCAGCCGATCGGGGGATAATTCACCCCTCCACTTT. The chain carries TRBV5-1 and TRBJ1-6; TRBD1 is a possible D gene (5 bases). Between the trimmed V and J ends, which lost 4 bases and 5 bases, there was a span of 10 bases. Germline values: CDR1 SGHRS, CDR2 YFSETQ. This CDR3 contains 14 residues.

This rearrangement joins TRBV11-2 to TRBJ2-2; no clear D. Trimming took 0 bases from V and 0 from J, leaving 11 bases between them. The CDR3 has 17 amino acids. CDR1 and CDR2 (germline): SGHAT, FQNNGV. The CDR3 DNA is TGTGCCAGCAGCTTAGAACCTGTGCAAGCGAACACCGGGGAGCTGTTTTTT. Protein product: CASSLEPVQANTGELFF.

The V gene is TRBV28, the J gene TRBJ1-5; tentatively, D is TRBD1 (5 bases). Germline-derived CDR1 and CDR2 are MDHEN and SYDVKM. The CDR3 totals 15 residues. The V end was cut by 8 bases, the J end by 0 bases, with 14 bases between. Here the CDR3 reads CASVRDQHSNQPQHF. In DNA, the CDR3 is TGTGCCAGCGTCCGGGACCAACATAGCAATCAGCCCCAGCATTTT.

The chain employs TRBV5-1 and TRBJ2-5; 10 bases are shared with TRBD1. CDR3 length equals 16 residues. The germline V gene has CDR1 SGHRS and CDR2 YFSETQ. V gave up 0 bases and J gave up 4 bases; unmatched junction bases: 6. CDR3 nucleotides: TGCGCCAGCAGCTTGGGGGACAGGGGAGAGGGAGAGACCCAGTACTTC. It encodes CASSLGDRGEGETQYF.

The gene calls are TRBV12-5 and TRBJ2-6; the D gene is possibly TRBD1 (5 bases). The CDR3 has 17 amino acids. Per germline, CDR1 LGHNT and CDR2 FRNRAP. The V end was cut by 5 bases, the J end by 5 bases, with 19 bases between. For the CDR3, the DNA is TGTGCTAGTGGTCTCGTGGCAGGACAAAGTCGGGCCAACGTCCTGACTTTC. Translated: CASGLVAGQSRANVLTF.

The genes are TRBV5-6 and TRBJ2-3, with D possibly matching TRBD1 (5 bases). The CDR3 consists of 16 residues. The germline V gene has CDR1 SGHDT and CDR2 YYEEEE. Trimming took off 3 bases at V and 4 bases at J, with 18 bases between the two ends. The CDR3 DNA reads TGTGCCAGCAGCTCCAGTGTGGGGCCTAGGGCAGATACGCAGTATTTT. Translation: CASSSSVGPRADTQYF.

This clone showed up just once. The chain combines TRBV2 with TRBJ1-2, with a weak D call TRBD1 (5 bases). The CDR3 consists of 13 residues. Trimming took off 4 bases at V and 4 bases at J, with 10 bases between the two ends. Germline CDR1 and CDR2: SNHLY and FYNNEI. The CDR3 reads CASSVRGGYGYTF. The CDR3 DNA is TGTGCCAGCAGTGTACGGGGCGGCTATGGCTACACCTTC.

The V and J genes are TRBV15 and TRBJ2-5, with D perhaps TRBD1 (5 bases). CDR1 LNHNV and CDR2 YYDKDF come from the germline V gene (reference sequence). The CDR3 runs to 12 residues. V was trimmed by 1 base and J by 7 bases, leaving 7 bases between them. The CDR3 sequence: CATSRVGATQYF. DNA for the CDR3: TGTGCCACCAGCAGAGTTGGGGCGACCCAGTACTTC.

The rearrangement joins TRBV11-2 to TRBJ1-3; 9 positions match TRBD1. Germline trimming cut 5 bases from V and 4 bases from J; bases unmatched to any gene: 9. Germline CDR1 reads SGHAT; CDR2 reads FQNNGV. CDR3 length: 16 residues. The CDR3 region is CASSPIQGARGNTIYF. The CDR3 DNA reads as TGTGCCAGCAGCCCAATACAGGGGGCGCGAGGAAACACCATATATTTT.

This chain joins TRBV11-3 and TRBJ1-5; D is unresolved. The ends were cut back, 1 base at V and 4 bases at J, with 5 bases in the middle. Germline loops: CDR1 SGHNT, CDR2 YENEEA. CDR3 length: 13 amino acids. The CDR3 coding sequence is TGTGCCAGCAGCTTAGCTCCGAATCAGCCCCAGCATTTT. It codes for CASSLAPNQPQHF.

This sequence joins TRBV4-1 and TRBJ2-1, with unresolved D. Germline values: CDR1 MGHRA, CDR2 YSYEKL. The CDR3 loop spans 15 amino acids. V was pared by 0 bases and J by 2 bases, with 8 bases between. The CDR3 DNA reads as TGCGCCAGCAGCCAAGAAGGCACTCCCTACAATGAGCAGTTCTTC. This codes for CASSQEGTPYNEQFF.

The chain couples TRBV18 to TRBJ1-3; D remains ambiguous. The germline V and J ends were trimmed by 2 bases and 4 bases, with 6 bases remaining between them. The CDR3 contains 13 residues. Per germline, CDR1 KGHSH and CDR2 LQKENI. The CDR3 reads CASSPATGNTIYF. The CDR3 DNA sequence: TGTGCCAGCTCACCAGCCACCGGAAACACCATATATTTT. Looking up the rest from reference TRBV18 and TRBJ1-3 gives the full variable domain: NAGVMQNPRHLVRRRGQEARLRCSPMKGHSHVYWYRQLPEEGLKFMVYLQKENIIDESGMPKERFSAEFPKEGPSILRIQQVVRGDSAAYFCASSPATGNTIYFGEGSWLTVV.

The chain uses TRBV7-2 and TRBJ2-5; D not resolved. Germline CDR1 reads SGHTA; CDR2 reads FQGNSA. The germline V and J ends were trimmed by 5 bases and 2 bases, with 6 bases remaining between them. The CDR3 is 12 amino acids. CDR3 sequence: CASSAPQETQYF. CDR3 bases: TGTGCCAGCAGCGCACCGCAAGAGACCCAGTACTTC.

The CDR3 sequence: CASSPTLLRGRTNYGYTF. As DNA, the CDR3 is TGTGCCAGCAGTCCTACATTATTACGGGGCCGCACCAACTATGGCTACACCTTC. This chain joins TRBV28 and TRBJ1-2; D possibly corresponds to TRBD1 (5 bases). With 5 bases removed from V and 2 bases from J, the gap between germline ends came to 24 bases. The CDR3 has 18 amino acids. CDR1 MDHEN and CDR2 SYDVKM come from the germline V gene.